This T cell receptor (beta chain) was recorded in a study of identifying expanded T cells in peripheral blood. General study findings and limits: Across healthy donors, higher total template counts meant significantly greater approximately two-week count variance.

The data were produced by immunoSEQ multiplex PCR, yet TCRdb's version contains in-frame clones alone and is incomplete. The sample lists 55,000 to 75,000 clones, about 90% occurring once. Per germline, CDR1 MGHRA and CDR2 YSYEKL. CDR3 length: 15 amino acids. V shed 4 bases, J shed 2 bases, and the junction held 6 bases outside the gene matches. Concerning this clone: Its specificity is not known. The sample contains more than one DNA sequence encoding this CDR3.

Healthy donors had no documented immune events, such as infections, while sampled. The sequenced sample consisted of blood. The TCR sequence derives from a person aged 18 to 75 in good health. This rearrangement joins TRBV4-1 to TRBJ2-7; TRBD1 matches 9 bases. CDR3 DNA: TGCGCCAGCAGCCGCGGACAGGGGAGGGCCTACGAGCAGTACTTC. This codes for CASSRGQGRAYEQYF.